The count of the clone carrying this T cell receptor beta chain is one. The record originates from a study of cytomegalovirus exposure and HLA in healthy donors. Clones were sequenced by immunoSEQ multiplex PCR, and TCRdb holds only the in-frame ones, with some missing. This repertoire shows 250,000 to 350,000 clones, 70% to 90% found once; its top ten account for roughly 0.88%. Donors came from a validation cohort of 95 to 150 subjects, distinct from the first 666-subject cohort. The junction had 10 bases not matched to a gene; V was cut back by 4 bases and J by 2 bases. The CDR3 runs to 17 residues. Germline V gives CDR1 SGHRS, CDR2 YFSETQ.

The sequence was collected from a man aged 30 to 45 in good health and CMV-seronegative. This chain uses TRBV5-1 with TRBJ1-3; TRBD1 aligns across 9 bases. The sequenced sample consisted of PBMCs. The CDR3 DNA reads TGCGCCAGCAGCCCAAACCCCGGGACAGGGCCTGGAAACACCATATATTTT. Protein product: CASSPNPGTGPGNTIYF.